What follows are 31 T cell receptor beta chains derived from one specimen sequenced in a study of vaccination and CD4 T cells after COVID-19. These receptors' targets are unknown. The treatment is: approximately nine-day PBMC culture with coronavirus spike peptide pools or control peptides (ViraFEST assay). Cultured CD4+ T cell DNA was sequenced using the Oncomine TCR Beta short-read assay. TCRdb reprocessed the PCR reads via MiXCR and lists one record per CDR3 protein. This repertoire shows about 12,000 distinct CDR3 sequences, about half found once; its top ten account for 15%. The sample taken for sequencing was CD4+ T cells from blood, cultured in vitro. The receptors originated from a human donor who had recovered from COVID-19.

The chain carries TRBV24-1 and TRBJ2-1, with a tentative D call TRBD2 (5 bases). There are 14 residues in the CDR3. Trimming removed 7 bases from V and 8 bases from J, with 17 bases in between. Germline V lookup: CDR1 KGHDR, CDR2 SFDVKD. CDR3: CATSRSTGNDEQFF. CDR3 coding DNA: TGTGCCACCAGCCGATCTACCGGGAATGATGAGCAGTTCTTC.

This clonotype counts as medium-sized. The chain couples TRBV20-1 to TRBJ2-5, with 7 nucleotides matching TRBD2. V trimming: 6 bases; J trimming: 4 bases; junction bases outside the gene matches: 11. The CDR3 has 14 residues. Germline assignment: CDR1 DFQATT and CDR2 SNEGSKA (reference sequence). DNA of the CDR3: TGCAGTGCCCCCCAGCGGGATAAAGGAGAGACCCAGTACTTC. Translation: CSAPQRDKGETQYF.

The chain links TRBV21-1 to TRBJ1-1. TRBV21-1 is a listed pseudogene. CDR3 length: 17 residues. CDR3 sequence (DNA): TGTGCCAGCAGCAAAAAAGTGCGGGGGAGGGGAAACACTGAAGCTTTCTTT. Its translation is CASSKKVRGRGNTEAFF.

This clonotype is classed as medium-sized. CDR3 loop: CASSFLQGGRAFF. The CDR3 region has the DNA TGTGCCAGCAGCTTCCTACAAGGAGGGAGGGCTTTCTTT. This chain uses TRBV12-3 or TRBV12-4 with TRBJ1-1; no firm D call. Trimming stripped 6 bases from V and 11 bases from J, with 19 bases between. The CDR3 length is 13 residues.

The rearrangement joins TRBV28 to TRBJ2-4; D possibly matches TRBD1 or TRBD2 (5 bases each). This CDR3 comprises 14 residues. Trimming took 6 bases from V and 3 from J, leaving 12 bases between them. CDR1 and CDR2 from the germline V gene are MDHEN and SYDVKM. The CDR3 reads CASRGRAGKNIQYF. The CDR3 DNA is TGTGCCAGCAGGGGCAGGGCGGGCAAAAACATTCAGTACTTC.

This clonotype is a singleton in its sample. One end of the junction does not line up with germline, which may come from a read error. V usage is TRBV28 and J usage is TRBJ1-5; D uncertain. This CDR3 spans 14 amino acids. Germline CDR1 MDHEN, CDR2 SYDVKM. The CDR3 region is CAGSPRGGPQPQHF. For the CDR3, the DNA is TGTGCCGGCAGTCCTCGGGGTGGCCCTCAGCCCCAGCATTTT.

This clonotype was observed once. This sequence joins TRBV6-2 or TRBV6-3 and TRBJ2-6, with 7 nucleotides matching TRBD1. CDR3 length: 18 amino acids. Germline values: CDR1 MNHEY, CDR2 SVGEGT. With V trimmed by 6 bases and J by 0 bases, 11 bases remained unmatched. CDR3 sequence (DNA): TGTGCCAGCAGCCCATCGACAGGGAAGAGCTCTGGGGCCAACGTCCTGACTTTC. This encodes CASSPSTGKSSGANVLTF.

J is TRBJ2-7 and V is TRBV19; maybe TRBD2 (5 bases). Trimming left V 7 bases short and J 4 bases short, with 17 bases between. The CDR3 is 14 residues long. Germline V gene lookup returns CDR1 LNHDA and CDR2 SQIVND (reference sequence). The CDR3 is CASKEAAFSYEQYF. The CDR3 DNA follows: TGTGCCAGTAAGGAGGCAGCGTTCAGTTACGAGCAGTACTTC.

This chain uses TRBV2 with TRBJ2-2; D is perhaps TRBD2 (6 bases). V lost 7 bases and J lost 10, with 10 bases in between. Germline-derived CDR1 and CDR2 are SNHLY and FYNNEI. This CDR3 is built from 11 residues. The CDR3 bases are TGTGCCAGCAATCTAGCGACGGAGCTGTTTTTT. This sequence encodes CASNLATELFF.

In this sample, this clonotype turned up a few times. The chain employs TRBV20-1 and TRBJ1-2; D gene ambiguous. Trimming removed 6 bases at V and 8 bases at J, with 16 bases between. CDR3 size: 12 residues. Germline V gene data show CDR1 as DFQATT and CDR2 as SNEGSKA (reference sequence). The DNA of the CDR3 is TGCAGTGCGTGGACGGGGTTCGGCGGCTACACCTTC. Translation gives CSAWTGFGGYTF.

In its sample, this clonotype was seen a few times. The CDR3 DNA reads TGTGCCAGCAGTGAATATAGAGGCCTCGGGGACACCGGGGAGCTGTTTTTT. Amino acids: CASSEYRGLGDTGELFF. The chain uses TRBV6-1 and TRBJ2-2; tentatively, D is TRBD2 (5 bases). Trimming shortened V by 2 bases and J by 3 bases, and 16 bases separated the two germline ends. This CDR3 region has 17 residues. CDR1 is MNHNS, CDR2 SASEGT, per germline.

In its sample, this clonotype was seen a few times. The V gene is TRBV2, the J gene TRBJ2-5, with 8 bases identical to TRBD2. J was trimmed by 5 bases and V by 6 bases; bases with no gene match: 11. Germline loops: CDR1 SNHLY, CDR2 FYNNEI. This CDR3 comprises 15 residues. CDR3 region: CASSAQRAGAETQYF. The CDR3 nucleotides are TGTGCCAGCAGCGCCCAGCGAGCGGGAGCGGAGACCCAGTACTTC. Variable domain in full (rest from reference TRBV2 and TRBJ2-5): EPEVTQTPSHQVTQMGQEVILRCVPISNHLYFYWYRQILGQKVEFLVSFYNNEISEKSEIFDDQFSVERPDGSNFTLKIRSTKLEDSAMYFCASSAQRAGAETQYFGPGTRLLVL.

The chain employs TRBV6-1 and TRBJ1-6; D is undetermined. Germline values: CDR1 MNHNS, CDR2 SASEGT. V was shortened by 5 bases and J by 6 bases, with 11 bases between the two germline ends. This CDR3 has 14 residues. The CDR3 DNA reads TGTGCCAGCAGTAACAAAAGGATTAATTCACCCCTCCACTTT. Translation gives CASSNKRINSPLHF.

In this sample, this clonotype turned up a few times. CDR3 sequence: CASSQGPGGLSDTQYF. CDR3 nucleotides: TGCGCCAGCAGCCAGGGGCCCGGGGGTTTGTCAGATACGCAGTATTTT. V gene TRBV5-1 combines with J gene TRBJ2-3; perhaps D is TRBD1 or TRBD2 (6 bases each). The V end lost 4 bases, the J end lost 4 bases, and 19 bases lay between the germline ends. The CDR3 length is 16 residues. Germline lookup yields CDR1 SGHRS and CDR2 YFSETQ.

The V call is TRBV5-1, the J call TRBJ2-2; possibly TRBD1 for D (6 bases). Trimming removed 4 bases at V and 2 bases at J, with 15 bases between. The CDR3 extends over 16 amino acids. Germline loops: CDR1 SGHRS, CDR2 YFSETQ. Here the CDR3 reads CASSLEGGVNTGELFF. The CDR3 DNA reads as TGCGCCAGCAGCCTCGAAGGGGGAGTTAACACCGGGGAGCTGTTTTTT.

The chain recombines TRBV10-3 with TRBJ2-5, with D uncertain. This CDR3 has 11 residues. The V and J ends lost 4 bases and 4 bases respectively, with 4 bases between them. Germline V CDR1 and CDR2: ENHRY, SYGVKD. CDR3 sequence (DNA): TGTGCCATCAGTGCCACAGAGACCCAGTACTTC. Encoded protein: CAISATETQYF.

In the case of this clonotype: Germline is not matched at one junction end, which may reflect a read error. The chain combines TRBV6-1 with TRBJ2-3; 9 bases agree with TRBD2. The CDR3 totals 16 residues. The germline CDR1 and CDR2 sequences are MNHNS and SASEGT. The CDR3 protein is CASREGSGRVTDTQYF. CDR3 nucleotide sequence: TGTGCCAGCAGAGAAGGTAGCGGGAGAGTCACAGATACGCAGTATTTT.

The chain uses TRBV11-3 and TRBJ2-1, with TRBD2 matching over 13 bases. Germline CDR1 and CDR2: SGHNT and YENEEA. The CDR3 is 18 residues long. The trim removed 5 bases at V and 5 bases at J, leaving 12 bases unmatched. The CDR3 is CASSTSGLAGYPNNEQFF. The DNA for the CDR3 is TGTGCCAGCAGCACTTCGGGACTAGCGGGATATCCCAACAATGAGCAGTTCTTC.

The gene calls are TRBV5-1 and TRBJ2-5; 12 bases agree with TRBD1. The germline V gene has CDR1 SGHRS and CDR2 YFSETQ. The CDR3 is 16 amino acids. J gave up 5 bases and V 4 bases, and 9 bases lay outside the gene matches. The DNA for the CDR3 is TGCGCCAGCAGCCCGGGGACAGGGGGCATTGGGGAGACCCAGTACTTC. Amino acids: CASSPGTGGIGETQYF.

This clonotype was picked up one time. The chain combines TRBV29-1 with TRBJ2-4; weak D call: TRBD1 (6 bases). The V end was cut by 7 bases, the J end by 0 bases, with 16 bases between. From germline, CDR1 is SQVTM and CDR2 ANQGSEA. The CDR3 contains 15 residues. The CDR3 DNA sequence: TGCAGCGCCGCTACAGGGCCGATAGCCAAAAACATTCAGTACTTC. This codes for CSAATGPIAKNIQYF.

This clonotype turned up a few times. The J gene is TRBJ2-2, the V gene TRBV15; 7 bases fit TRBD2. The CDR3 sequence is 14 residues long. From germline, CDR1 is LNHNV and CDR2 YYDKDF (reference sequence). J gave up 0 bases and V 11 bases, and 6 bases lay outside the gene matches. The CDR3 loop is CAAGSGTNTGELFF. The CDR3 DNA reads TGTGCCGCCGGAAGCGGGACGAACACCGGGGAGCTGTTTTTT.

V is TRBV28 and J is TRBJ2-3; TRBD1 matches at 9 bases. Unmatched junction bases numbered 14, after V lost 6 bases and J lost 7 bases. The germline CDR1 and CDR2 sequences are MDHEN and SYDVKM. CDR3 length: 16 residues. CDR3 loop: CASSRDSGQGLNTQYF. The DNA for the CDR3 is TGTGCCAGCAGCCGTGACTCGGGACAGGGCTTAAATACGCAGTATTTT.

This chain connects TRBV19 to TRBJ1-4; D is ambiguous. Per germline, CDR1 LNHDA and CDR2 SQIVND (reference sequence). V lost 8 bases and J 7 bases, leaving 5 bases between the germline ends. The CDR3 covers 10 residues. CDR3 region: CASWSEKLFF. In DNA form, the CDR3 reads TGTGCCAGTTGGTCTGAAAAACTGTTTTTT. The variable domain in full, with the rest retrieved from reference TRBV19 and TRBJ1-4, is DGGITQSPKYLFRKEGQNVTLSCEQNLNHDAMYWYRQDPGQGLRLIYYSQIVNDFQKGDIAEGYSVSREKKESFPLTVTSAQKNPTAFYLCASWSEKLFFGSGTQLSVL.

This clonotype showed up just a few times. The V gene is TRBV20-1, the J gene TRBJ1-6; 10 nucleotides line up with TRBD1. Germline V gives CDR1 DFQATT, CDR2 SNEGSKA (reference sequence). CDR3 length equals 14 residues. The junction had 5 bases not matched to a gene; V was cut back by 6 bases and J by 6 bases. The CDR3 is CSARRTGGNSPLHF. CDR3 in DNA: TGCAGTGCCAGAAGGACAGGGGGTAATTCACCCCTCCACTTT.

The CDR3 region has the DNA TGTGCCAGCAGCCCCCAGGACTCTGGGGCCAACGTCCTGACTTTC. Protein product: CASSPQDSGANVLTF. The chain joins TRBV11-2 to TRBJ2-6; D ambiguous. Germline V gives CDR1 SGHAT, CDR2 FQNNGV. Trimming removed 5 bases from V and 0 bases from J, with 8 bases in between. The CDR3 sequence is 15 residues long.

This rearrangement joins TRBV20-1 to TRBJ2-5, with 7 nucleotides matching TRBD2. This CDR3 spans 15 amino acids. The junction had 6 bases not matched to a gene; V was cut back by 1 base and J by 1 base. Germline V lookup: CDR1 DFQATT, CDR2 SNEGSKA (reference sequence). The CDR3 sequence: CSARAPRESQETQYF. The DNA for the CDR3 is TGCAGTGCTAGAGCTCCGCGGGAGAGCCAAGAGACCCAGTACTTC.

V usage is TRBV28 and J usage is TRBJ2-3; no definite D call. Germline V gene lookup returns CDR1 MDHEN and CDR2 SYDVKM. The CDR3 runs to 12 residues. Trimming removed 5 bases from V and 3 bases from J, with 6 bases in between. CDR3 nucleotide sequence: TGTGCCAGCAGTACCCCAACAGATACGCAGTATTTT. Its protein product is CASSTPTDTQYF. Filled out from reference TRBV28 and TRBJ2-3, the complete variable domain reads DVKVTQSSRYLVKRTGEKVFLECVQDMDHENMFWYRQDPGLGLRLIYFSYDVKMKEKGDIPEGYSVSREKKERFSLILESASTNQTSMYLCASSTPTDTQYFGPGTRLTVL.

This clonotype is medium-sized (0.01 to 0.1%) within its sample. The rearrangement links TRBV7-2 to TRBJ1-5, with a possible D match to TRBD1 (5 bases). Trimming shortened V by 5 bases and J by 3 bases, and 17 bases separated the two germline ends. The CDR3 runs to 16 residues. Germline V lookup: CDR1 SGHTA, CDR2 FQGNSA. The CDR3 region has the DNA TGTGCCAGCAGCCTTCAGAGTTGGGGCTCCAATCAGCCCCAGCATTTT. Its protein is CASSLQSWGSNQPQHF.

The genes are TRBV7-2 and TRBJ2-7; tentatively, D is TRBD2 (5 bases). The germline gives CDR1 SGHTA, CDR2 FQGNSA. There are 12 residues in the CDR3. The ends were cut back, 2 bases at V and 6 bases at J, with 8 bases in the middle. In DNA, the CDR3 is TGTGCCAGCAGCTTAATAGCGCTCGAGCAGTACTTC. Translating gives CASSLIALEQYF. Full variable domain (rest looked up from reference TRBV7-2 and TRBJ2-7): GAGVSQSPSNKVTEKGKDVELRCDPISGHTALYWYRQSLGQGLEFLIYFQGNSAPDKSGLPSDRFSAERTGGSVSTLTIQRTQQEDSAVYLCASSLIALEQYFGPGTRLTVT.

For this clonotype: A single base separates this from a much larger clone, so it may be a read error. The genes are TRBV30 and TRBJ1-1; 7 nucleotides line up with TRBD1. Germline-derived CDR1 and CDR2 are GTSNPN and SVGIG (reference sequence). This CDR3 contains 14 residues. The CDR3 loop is CAWSPGTANTEALF. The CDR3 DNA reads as TGTGCCTGGAGTCCCGGGACAGCGAACACTGAAGCTCTCTTT.

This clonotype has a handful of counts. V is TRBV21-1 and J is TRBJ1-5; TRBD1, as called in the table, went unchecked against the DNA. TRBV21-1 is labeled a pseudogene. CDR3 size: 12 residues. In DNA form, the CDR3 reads TGTGCCCGGGGGGTGTGCAATCAGCCCCAGCATTTT. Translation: CARGVCNQPQHF.